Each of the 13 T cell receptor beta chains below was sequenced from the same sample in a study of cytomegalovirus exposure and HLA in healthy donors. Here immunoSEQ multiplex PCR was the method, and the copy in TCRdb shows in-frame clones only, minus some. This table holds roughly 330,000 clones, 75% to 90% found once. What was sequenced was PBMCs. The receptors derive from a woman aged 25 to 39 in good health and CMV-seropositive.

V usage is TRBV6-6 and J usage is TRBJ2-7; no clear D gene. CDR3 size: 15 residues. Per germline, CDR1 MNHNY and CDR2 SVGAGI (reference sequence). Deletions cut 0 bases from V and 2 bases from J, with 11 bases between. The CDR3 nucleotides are TGTGCCAGCAGTTACTCGGATAACATCGCCTACGAGCAGTACTTC. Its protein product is CASSYSDNIAYEQYF.

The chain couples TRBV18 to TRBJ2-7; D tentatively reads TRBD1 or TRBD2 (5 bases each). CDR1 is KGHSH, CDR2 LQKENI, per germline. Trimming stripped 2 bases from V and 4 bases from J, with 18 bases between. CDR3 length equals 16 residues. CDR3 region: CASSPGGRTGSYEQYF. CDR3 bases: TGTGCCAGCTCACCAGGGGGTAGGACGGGATCGTACGAGCAGTACTTC.

The CDR3 spells CASSEQQDYGYTF. The CDR3 bases are TGTGCCAGCTCAGAGCAACAGGATTACGGCTACACCTTC. The chain employs TRBV18 and TRBJ1-2, with D perhaps matching TRBD1 (5 bases). V was trimmed by 5 bases and J by 8 bases, leaving 15 bases between them. Germline V gene data show CDR1 as KGHSH and CDR2 as LQKENI. The CDR3 runs to 13 residues.

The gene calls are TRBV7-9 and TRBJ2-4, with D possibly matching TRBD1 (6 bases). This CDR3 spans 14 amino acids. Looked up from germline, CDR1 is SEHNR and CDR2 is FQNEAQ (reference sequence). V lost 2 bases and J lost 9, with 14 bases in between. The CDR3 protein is CASSLTQGIGIQYF. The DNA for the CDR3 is TGTGCCAGCAGCTTAACCCAGGGGATCGGCATTCAGTACTTC.

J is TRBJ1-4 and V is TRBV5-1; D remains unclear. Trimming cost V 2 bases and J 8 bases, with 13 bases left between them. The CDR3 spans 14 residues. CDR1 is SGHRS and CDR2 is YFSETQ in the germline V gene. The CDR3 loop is CASSFTQLREKLFF. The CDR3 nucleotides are TGCGCCAGCAGCTTTACACAGTTAAGGGAAAAACTGTTTTTT.

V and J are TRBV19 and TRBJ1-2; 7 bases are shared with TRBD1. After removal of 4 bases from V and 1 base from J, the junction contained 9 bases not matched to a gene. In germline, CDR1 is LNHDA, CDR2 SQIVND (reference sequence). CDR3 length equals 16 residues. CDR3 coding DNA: TGTGCCAGTAGTAAGACCGGGACAGCGAGTAACTATGGCTACACCTTC. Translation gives CASSKTGTASNYGYTF.

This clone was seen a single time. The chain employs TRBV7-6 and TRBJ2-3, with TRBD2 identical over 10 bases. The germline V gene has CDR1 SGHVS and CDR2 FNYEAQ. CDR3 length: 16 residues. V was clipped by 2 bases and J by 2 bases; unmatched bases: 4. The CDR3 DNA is TGTGCCAGCAGCTTAATAGCGGGAGGATCCACAGATACGCAGTATTTT. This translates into CASSLIAGGSTDTQYF.

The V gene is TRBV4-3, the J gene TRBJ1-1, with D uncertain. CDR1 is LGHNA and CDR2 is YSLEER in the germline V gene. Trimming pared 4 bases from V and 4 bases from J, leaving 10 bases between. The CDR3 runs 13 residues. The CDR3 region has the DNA TGCGCCAGCAGCCTAGAACACAGCACTGAAGCTTTCTTT. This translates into CASSLEHSTEAFF.

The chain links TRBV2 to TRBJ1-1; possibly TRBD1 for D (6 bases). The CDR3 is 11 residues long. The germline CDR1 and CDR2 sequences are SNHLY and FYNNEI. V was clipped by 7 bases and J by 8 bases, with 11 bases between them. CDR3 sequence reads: CASTQDREAFF. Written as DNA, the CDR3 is TGTGCCAGCACCCAAGACAGGGAAGCTTTCTTT.

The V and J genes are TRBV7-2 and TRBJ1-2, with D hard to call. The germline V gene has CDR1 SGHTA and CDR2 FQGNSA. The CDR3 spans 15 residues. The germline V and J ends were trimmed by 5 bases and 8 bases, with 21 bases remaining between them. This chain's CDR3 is CASSPHRTDAGGYTF. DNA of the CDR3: TGTGCCAGCAGCCCACATCGGACGGATGCGGGGGGCTACACCTTC.

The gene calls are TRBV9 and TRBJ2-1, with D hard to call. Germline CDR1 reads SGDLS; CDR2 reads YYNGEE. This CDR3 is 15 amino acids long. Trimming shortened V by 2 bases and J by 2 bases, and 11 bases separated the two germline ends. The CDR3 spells CASSVAVNPYNEQFF. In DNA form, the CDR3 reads TGTGCCAGCAGCGTCGCGGTAAATCCCTACAATGAGCAGTTCTTC.

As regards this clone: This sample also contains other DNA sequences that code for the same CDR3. CDR3 nucleotides: TGTGCCAGTAGTATCGGAGGGGGCTCCTACGAGCAGTACTTC. This gives the protein CASSIGGGSYEQYF. The chain uses TRBV19 and TRBJ2-7; D assignment may be TRBD1 or TRBD2 (6 bases each). With 3 bases removed from V and 0 bases from J, the gap between germline ends came to 9 bases. CDR3 length equals 14 residues. Germline CDR1 reads LNHDA; CDR2 reads SQIVND (reference sequence).

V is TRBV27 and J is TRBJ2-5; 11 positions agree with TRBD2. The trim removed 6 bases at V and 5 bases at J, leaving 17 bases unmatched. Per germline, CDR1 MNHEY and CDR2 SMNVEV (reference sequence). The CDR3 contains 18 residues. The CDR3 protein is CASRPRGVLAGGRETQYF. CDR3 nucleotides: TGTGCCAGCAGACCCAGGGGTGTTCTAGCGGGGGGTCGGGAGACCCAGTACTTC.